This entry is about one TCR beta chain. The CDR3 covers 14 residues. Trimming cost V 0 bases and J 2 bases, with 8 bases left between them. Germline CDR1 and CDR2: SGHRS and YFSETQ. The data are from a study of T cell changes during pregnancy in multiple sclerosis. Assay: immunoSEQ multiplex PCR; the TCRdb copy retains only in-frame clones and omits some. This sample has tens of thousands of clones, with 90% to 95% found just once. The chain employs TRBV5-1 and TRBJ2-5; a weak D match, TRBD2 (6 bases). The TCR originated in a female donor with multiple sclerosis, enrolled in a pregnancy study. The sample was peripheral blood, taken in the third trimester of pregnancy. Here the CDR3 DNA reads TGCGCCAGCAGCTTGGGACTAGGGCAAGAGACCCAGTACTTC. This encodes CASSLGLGQETQYF.